A single sample gave rise to the 10 T cell receptor beta chains below, sequenced in a study of shared clonotypes between healthy human individuals. TCRdb keeps only in-frame clones here, not all; method: immunoSEQ multiplex PCR. The repertoire has roughly 1.5 million clones, roughly 98% of them found once; the top ten carry about 0.42%. The sequencing sample was made of naive CD4+ T cells sorted from blood. This sample's subset: CD45RA+ positively selected. The receptors come from a young man in good health.

The chain links TRBV6-1 to TRBJ2-5; possibly TRBD1 for D (6 bases). Germline V gene data show CDR1 as MNHNS and CDR2 as SASEGT. V lost 5 bases and J lost 3, with 13 bases in between. This CDR3 is 14 amino acids long. The CDR3 spells CASSHRVSEETQYF. CDR3 DNA: TGTGCCAGCAGTCACAGGGTCTCGGAAGAGACCCAGTACTTC.

V is TRBV5-1 and J is TRBJ2-7; 7 bases are a match to TRBD1. This CDR3 spans 15 amino acids. J gave up 4 bases and V 0 bases, and 7 bases lay outside the gene matches. The V gene's germline CDR1 is SGHRS and CDR2 YFSETQ. CDR3 loop: CASSLGGQFLYEQYF. The CDR3 DNA reads as TGCGCCAGCAGCTTGGGGGGACAGTTCCTATACGAGCAGTACTTC.

The chain's CDR3 is CASSSGLKETQYF. The CDR3 DNA follows: TGTGCCAGCAGTAGCGGACTGAAAGAGACCCAGTACTTC. The chain joins TRBV9 to TRBJ2-5; D is perhaps TRBD2 (6 bases). The V end lost 5 bases, the J end lost 3 bases, and 11 bases lay between the germline ends. The CDR3 contains 13 residues. The germline V gene encodes CDR1 SGDLS and CDR2 YYNGEE.

V and J are TRBV15 and TRBJ2-7; D may be TRBD1 (5 bases). CDR1 and CDR2 from the germline V gene are LNHNV and YYDKDF (reference sequence). Deletions cut 0 bases from V and 9 bases from J, with 24 bases between. The CDR3 extends over 17 amino acids. This CDR3 reads CATSRDPQGPSRLVQYF. The CDR3 coding sequence is TGTGCCACCAGCAGAGATCCTCAGGGCCCAAGTAGGTTGGTGCAGTACTTC.

This sequence joins TRBV15 and TRBJ2-7, with a tentative D call TRBD2 (6 bases). From germline, CDR1 is LNHNV and CDR2 YYDKDF (reference sequence). CDR3 length equals 16 residues. V was clipped by 3 bases and J by 3 bases, with 18 bases between them. The CDR3 DNA reads TGTGCCACCAGCAGGTTTGTTGGGACTGGATTCTACGAGCAGTACTTC. Protein product: CATSRFVGTGFYEQYF.

The chain joins TRBV7-6 to TRBJ2-7, with a possible D match to TRBD1 (5 bases). The CDR3 loop spans 13 amino acids. Germline V lookup: CDR1 SGHVS, CDR2 FNYEAQ. Trimming stripped 5 bases from V and 5 bases from J, with 13 bases between. The CDR3: CASSLGWGHEQYF. The DNA of the CDR3 is TGTGCCAGCAGCCTCGGGTGGGGCCACGAGCAGTACTTC.

V gene TRBV28 combines with J gene TRBJ2-5, with D maybe TRBD1 (5 bases). This CDR3 is 16 amino acids long. CDR1 and CDR2 (germline): MDHEN, SYDVKM. The germline V and J ends were trimmed by 2 bases and 9 bases, with 22 bases remaining between them. Here the CDR3 DNA reads TGTGCCAGCAGTTTAGGGCCAGGGTTAAACCAGTTGTCCCAGTACTTC. Translated: CASSLGPGLNQLSQYF.

Notes on this clone: Other DNA sequences from this sample encode an identical CDR3 as well. As DNA, the CDR3 is TGTGCCAGCAGCGTAGCTACGGGGGGGACAGATACGCAGTATTTT. Translating it yields CASSVATGGTDTQYF. The chain is built from TRBV9 and TRBJ2-3; TRBD2 matches 8 bases. The germline CDR1 and CDR2 sequences are SGDLS and YYNGEE. J gave up 3 bases and V 0 bases, and 3 bases lay outside the gene matches. CDR3 size: 15 residues.

The J gene is TRBJ2-5, the V gene TRBV5-4, with D perhaps TRBD2 (6 bases). The CDR3 is made up of 13 amino acids. Germline values: CDR1 SGHNT, CDR2 YYREEE (reference sequence). The germline V and J ends were trimmed by 0 bases and 5 bases, with 8 bases remaining between them. DNA for the CDR3: TGTGCCAGCAGCTTGGACGCGGGGGAGACCCAGTACTTC. It specifies CASSLDAGETQYF.

V gene TRBV6-5 combines with J gene TRBJ1-2; D unresolved. V lost 11 bases, J lost 1 base, and 14 bases lay in between. The CDR3 loop spans 13 amino acids. Germline CDR1 is MNHEY and CDR2 is SVGAGI. CDR3 bases: TGTGCCGTAAATACACGGGGTAACTATGGCTACACCTTC. Translation: CAVNTRGNYGYTF.